The rows below give T cell receptor beta chains drawn from one sample of a study of T cells in Graves' hyperthyroidism and ophthalmopathy. One entry per CDR3 protein results from TCRdb running MiXCR on the multiplex PCR reads. The table has about 410,000 distinct CDR3 sequences, about 15% seen once; the top ten hold roughly an eighth. The sample comprised blood. The receptors come from a man between 18 and 29 years old with Graves' ophthalmopathy. Both conserved end residues are part of each CDR3. The order of the fields is V gene, CDR3 length, clone size, D gene, J gene, CDR3 protein, CDR3 DNA. A D gene is named only where the DNA matches it firmly. The listing skips clone size in some rows; elsewhere it reads once, few, many or a size class.

TRBV2	12	many	NA	TRBJ2-7	CASSGQKYEQYF	TGTGCCAGCAGTGGACAAAAGTACGAGCAGTACTTC
TRBV20-1	15	once	NA	TRBJ1-1	CSARDSGVGNTEAFF	TGCAGTGCTAGAGATTCAGGGGTAGGGAACACTGAAGCTTTCTTT
TRBV6-1	14	many	NA	TRBJ1-2	CASSRTAFNYGYTF	TGTGCCAGCAGCCGGACAGCTTTCAACTATGGCTACACCTTC
TRBV2	14	many	TRBD1	TRBJ2-1	CASSVDRGGNEQFF	TGTGCCAGCAGTGTGGACAGGGGCGGAAATGAGCAGTTCTTC
TRBV7-9	14	NA	NA	TRBJ1-5	CASSAGYSNQPQHF	TGTGCCAGCAGCGCCGGATATAGCAATCAGCCCCAGCATTTT
TRBV18	16	NA	NA	TRBJ2-2	CASSPRNGRDTGELFF	TGTGCCAGCTCACCACGAAACGGCAGGGACACCGGGGAGCTGTTTTTT
TRBV4-1	13	few	TRBD1	TRBJ2-1	CASSQTTGDEQFF	TGCGCCAGCAGCCAAACCACAGGGGATGAGCAGTTCTTC
TRBV29-1	13	many	TRBD2	TRBJ2-1	CSVPASGRNEQFF	TGCAGCGTTCCCGCTAGCGGGAGGAATGAGCAGTTCTTC
TRBV19	15	few	NA	TRBJ2-7	CASSGRGGGSYEQYF	TGTGCCAGTAGTGGGCGTGGGGGTGGTTCCTACGAGCAGTACTTC
TRBV30	15	once	TRBD2	TRBJ2-5	CAWSVLAGGWETQYF	TGTGCCTGGAGTGTATTAGCGGGGGGTTGGGAGACCCAGTACTTC
TRBV12-3/TRBV12-4	16	many	TRBD1	TRBJ2-7	CASSFPPGQGAGEQYF	TGTGCCAGCAGTTTCCCCCCGGGACAGGGGGCGGGCGAGCAGTACTTC
TRBV28	16	many	TRBD2	TRBJ2-5	CASSPVAGAGQETQYF	TGTGCCAGCAGCCCCGTGGCGGGAGCGGGTCAAGAGACCCAGTACTTC
TRBV27	14	many	NA	TRBJ2-7	CASSLSAWYDEQYF	TGTGCCAGCAGTTTATCGGCCTGGTACGACGAGCAGTACTTC
TRBV19	16	NA	TRBD2	TRBJ2-3	CASSIPTSGRADTQYF	TGTGCCAGTAGTATTCCGACTAGCGGGAGGGCAGATACGCAGTATTTT
TRBV30	12	many	TRBD1	TRBJ1-1	CARDRENTEAFF	TGTGCCAGGGACAGGGAGAACACTGAAGCTTTCTTT
TRBV6-5	14	many	NA	TRBJ2-2	CASSTEGGTGELFF	TGTGCCAGCAGCACAGAGGGAGGCACCGGGGAGCTGTTTTTT
TRBV6-6	14	many	NA	TRBJ2-7	CASSYGVGFYEQYF	TGTGCCAGCAGTTACGGCGTAGGGTTCTACGAGCAGTACTTC